The T cell receptor (beta chain) under discussion was sequenced for a study of shared clonotypes between healthy human individuals. Note on this clone: The antigen remains unidentified.

Sequencing used immunoSEQ multiplex PCR; TCRdb keeps in-frame clones, though not all of them. Counted here are 550,000 to 700,000 clones, around 78% occurring once; the ten biggest clones make up around 2%. All donors qualified as healthy HIV-negative adults and had experienced no recent acute infections or vaccinations. CD45RA+ naive and CD45RA-negative memory subsets were separated from CD4+ cells. Findings of the study overall: Clonotype sharing among donors, it was expected, would be affected by sequencing depth. Shared clonotypes: approximately 5.3% naive CD4, around 3.5% naive CD8, 2.3% memory CD4, under 0.45% memory CD8.

This CDR3 spans 15 amino acids. Per the germline V gene, CDR1 is SGHTA and CDR2 is FQGNSA. Trimming stripped 1 base from V and 2 bases from J, with 11 bases between. The chain is built from TRBV7-2 and TRBJ2-5, with no clear D. This clonotype was obtained from a woman aged 25 to 39 in good health. The sequencing input was memory CD4+ T cells sorted from blood. This sample's subset: CD45RA-negative fraction. The chain's CDR3 is CASSLGAAQQETQYF. CDR3 in DNA: TGTGCCAGCAGCTTAGGGGCAGCACAACAAGAGACCCAGTACTTC.